These 22 T cell receptor beta chains were sequenced from one sample in a study of T cells in localized non-small cell lung cancer. TCRdb keeps only in-frame clones here, not all; method: immunoSEQ multiplex PCR. The sample lists 60,000 or so clones; roughly four fifths were seen once. The material sequenced was PBMCs, taken before any cancer treatment. Receptors were obtained from a man aged 40-75 years with stage II lung adenocarcinoma.

The chain uses TRBV5-6 and TRBJ1-5; TRBD1 is a possible D gene (6 bases). The germline V gene encodes CDR1 SGHDT and CDR2 YYEEEE. The V end lost 2 bases, the J end lost 1 base, and 13 bases lay between the germline ends. The CDR3 has 16 residues. The chain's CDR3 is CASSLSGEWSNQPQHF. The CDR3, as DNA: TGTGCCAGCAGCTTATCAGGGGAGTGGAGCAATCAGCCCCAGCATTTT.

The chain joins TRBV2 to TRBJ1-5; D unclear. Germline V lookup: CDR1 SNHLY, CDR2 FYNNEI. The CDR3 contains 14 residues. V was clipped by 3 bases and J by 1 base, with 7 bases between them. The CDR3 sequence: CASSDGRSNQPQHF. Written as DNA, the CDR3 is TGTGCCAGCAGTGATGGCAGAAGCAATCAGCCCCAGCATTTT.

The chain is built from TRBV16 and TRBJ1-2; D is unclear. Germline V gives CDR1 KGHSY, CDR2 FQNENV. The CDR3 runs to 15 residues. Trimming pared 4 bases from V and 8 bases from J, leaving 20 bases between. The CDR3 protein is CASSRGEMGKQGYTF. CDR3 sequence (DNA): TGTGCCAGCAGCCGCGGGGAAATGGGGAAACAAGGCTACACCTTC.

This rearrangement joins TRBV6-1 to TRBJ1-1, with D unresolved. The CDR3 runs 15 residues. CDR1 and CDR2 from the germline V gene are MNHNS and SASEGT. Trimming left V 4 bases short and J 0 bases short, with 12 bases between. The CDR3 is CASSGTVTLNTEAFF. The CDR3 DNA reads TGTGCCAGCAGTGGGACGGTTACCTTGAACACTGAAGCTTTCTTT.

The chain combines TRBV2 with TRBJ1-2; weak D call: TRBD1 (5 bases). The CDR3 has 12 amino acids. The V end was cut by 11 bases, the J end by 8 bases, with 18 bases between. Germline lookup yields CDR1 SNHLY and CDR2 FYNNEI. CDR3 coding DNA: TGTGCCTCCGGGACGGTAGAAGGAGGCTACACCTTC. Translation gives CASGTVEGGYTF.

The gene calls are TRBV11-2 and TRBJ2-5, with unresolved D. The CDR3 runs to 13 residues. With 5 bases removed from V and 2 bases from J, the gap between germline ends came to 9 bases. CDR1 and CDR2 from the germline V gene are SGHAT and FQNNGV. The CDR3 DNA reads as TGTGCCAGCAGCCTACGGGCGCAAGAGACCCAGTACTTC. Its translation: CASSLRAQETQYF. The full variable domain, its missing parts supplied by reference TRBV11-2 and TRBJ2-5, is EAGVAQSPRYKIIEKRQSVAFWCNPISGHATLYWYQQILGQGPKLLIQFQNNGVVDDSQLPKDRFSAERLKGVDSTLKIQPAKLEDSAVYLCASSLRAQETQYFGPGTRLLVL.

CDR3 sequence (DNA): TGTGCCAGCAGCCCTACCCTAGCCGCGATCTCCTACGAGCAGTACTTC. Its translation is CASSPTLAAISYEQYF. The V call is TRBV4-2, the J call TRBJ2-7; D is possibly TRBD2 (5 bases). In germline, CDR1 is LGHNA, CDR2 YNFKEQ. This CDR3 contains 16 residues. V shed 4 bases and J shed 0 bases, with 16 bases lying between them.

This rearrangement joins TRBV7-2 to TRBJ1-5, with D hard to call. Germline-derived CDR1 and CDR2 are SGHTA and FQGNSA. Deletions cut 4 bases from V and 0 bases from J, with 1 base between. There are 12 residues in the CDR3. The CDR3 protein is CASSYSNQPQHF. DNA for the CDR3: TGTGCCAGCAGCTATAGCAATCAGCCCCAGCATTTT.

The chain recombines TRBV2 with TRBJ2-7; TRBD1 or TRBD2 may be the D gene (5 bases each). CDR3 length: 13 residues. The germline V gene has CDR1 SNHLY and CDR2 FYNNEI. Trimming removed 7 bases at V and 2 bases at J, with 12 bases between. CDR3 loop: CASTEGFTYEQYF. The CDR3 DNA sequence: TGTGCCAGCACCGAGGGGTTCACCTACGAGCAGTACTTC. Based on the CDR3 plus reference TRBV2 and TRBJ2-7, the full variable domain is EPEVTQTPSHQVTQMGQEVILRCVPISNHLYFYWYRQILGQKVEFLVSFYNNEISEKSEIFDDQFSVERPDGSNFTLKIRSTKLEDSAMYFCASTEGFTYEQYFGPGTRLTVT.

This clone was picked up one time. The chain carries TRBV6-5 and TRBJ2-3; 7 positions match TRBD1. V shed 2 bases and J 2 bases; nucleotides not matched to a gene: 1. Germline CDR1 and CDR2: MNHEY and SVGAGI. This CDR3 has 14 residues. Written as DNA, the CDR3 is TGTGCCAGCAGTTACGACAGGGCCACAGATACGCAGTATTTT. Its translation is CASSYDRATDTQYF.

The chain carries TRBV27 and TRBJ2-7; D is perhaps TRBD2 (6 bases). The CDR3 loop spans 14 amino acids. Deletions cut 2 bases from V and 2 bases from J, with 10 bases between. The V gene's germline CDR1 is MNHEY and CDR2 SMNVEV (reference sequence). The CDR3 DNA follows: TGTGCCAGCAGTTTAAGGTGGGAGGCCTACGAGCAGTACTTC. Its translation is CASSLRWEAYEQYF.

The chain joins TRBV19 to TRBJ2-2, with TRBD1 matching 7 bases. The ends lost 5 bases at V and 2 bases at J; junction bases unmatched: 5. Germline assignment: CDR1 LNHDA and CDR2 SQIVND (reference sequence). The CDR3 spans 15 residues. The CDR3 bases are TGTGCCAGTAGTCCCGGGACAGCCAACACCGGGGAGCTGTTTTTT. Amino acids: CASSPGTANTGELFF.

V and J are TRBV9 and TRBJ2-5; D is ambiguous. The ends were cut back, 0 bases at V and 5 bases at J, with 8 bases in the middle. The CDR3 is made up of 13 amino acids. Germline CDR1 SGDLS, CDR2 YYNGEE. CDR3 nucleotides: TGTGCCAGCAGCGTAGGTAGTTGGGAGACCCAGTACTTC. It encodes CASSVGSWETQYF.

The J gene is TRBJ2-1, the V gene TRBV6-5; D gene uncertain. The germline V and J ends were trimmed by 2 bases and 5 bases, with 10 bases remaining between them. CDR3 length: 14 amino acids. Germline V gene data show CDR1 as MNHEY and CDR2 as SVGAGI. Here the CDR3 reads CASSYQRANNEQFF. DNA of the CDR3: TGTGCCAGCAGTTACCAGCGAGCGAACAATGAGCAGTTCTTC.

The chain is built from TRBV29-1 and TRBJ2-5, with 8 bases matching TRBD2. The germline CDR1 and CDR2 sequences are SQVTM and ANQGSEA. The CDR3 has 14 residues. Trimming cost V 5 bases and J 5 bases; bases outside gene matches: 10. CDR3 sequence reads: CSVIGRAFRETQYF. The DNA for the CDR3 is TGCAGCGTTATCGGGAGGGCCTTCAGGGAGACCCAGTACTTC.

This clone was seen a few times. The CDR3 reads CASSDFRNTEAFF. CDR3 sequence (DNA): TGTGCCAGCAGCGACTTTCGGAACACTGAAGCTTTCTTT. This rearrangement joins TRBV9 to TRBJ1-1; no clear D. V lost 3 bases to trimming and J lost 1 base, with 7 bases between them. This CDR3 has 13 amino acids. CDR1 SGDLS and CDR2 YYNGEE come from the germline V gene. The full variable domain, rest sourced from reference TRBV9 and TRBJ1-1, is DSGVTQTPKHLITATGQRVTLRCSPRSGDLSVYWYQQSLDQGLQFLIQYYNGEERAKGNILERFSAQQFPDLHSELNLSSLELGDSALYFCASSDFRNTEAFFGQGTRLTVV.

The chain links TRBV30 to TRBJ2-3; a possible D gene is TRBD2 (6 bases). The CDR3 consists of 17 residues. Germline lookup yields CDR1 GTSNPN and CDR2 SVGIG (reference sequence). Trimming stripped 1 base from V and 1 base from J, with 18 bases between. CDR3: CAWSGRDPVPGTDTQYF. The CDR3 coding sequence is TGTGCCTGGAGTGGGCGGGACCCCGTCCCCGGCACAGATACGCAGTATTTT.

V usage is TRBV5-1 and J usage is TRBJ2-3; weak D call: TRBD2 (7 bases). The CDR3 spans 16 residues. CDR1 SGHRS and CDR2 YFSETQ come from the germline V gene. With 4 bases removed from V and 2 bases from J, the gap between germline ends came to 17 bases. CDR3 DNA sequence: TGCGCCAGCAGCCCTACAGGGAGGGAACCCACAGATACGCAGTATTTT. Translation: CASSPTGREPTDTQYF.

The CDR3 sequence is CASSIIGLAGNQETQYF. The CDR3 nucleotides read TGTGCCAGTAGTATCATAGGCCTAGCGGGCAACCAAGAGACCCAGTACTTC. V usage is TRBV19 and J usage is TRBJ2-5; 8 bases line up with TRBD2. Germline lookup yields CDR1 LNHDA and CDR2 SQIVND (reference sequence). This CDR3 has 17 residues. J lost 0 bases, V lost 3 bases, and 9 bases had no gene match.

This chain connects TRBV7-8 to TRBJ1-1, with TRBD1 as a possible D gene (6 bases). The CDR3 is 16 amino acids. V was pared by 5 bases and J by 0 bases, with 16 bases between. The germline gives CDR1 SGHVS, CDR2 FQNEAQ. The CDR3 DNA sequence: TGTGCCAGCAGCCCTGGGAGGGGGGTTATGAACACTGAAGCTTTCTTT. This gives the protein CASSPGRGVMNTEAFF. The variable domain in full, completed from reference TRBV7-8 and TRBJ1-1, reads GAGVSQSPRYKVAKRGQDVALRCDPISGHVSLFWYQQALGQGPEFLTYFQNEAQLDKSGLPSDRFFAERPEGSVSTLKIQRTQQEDSAVYLCASSPGRGVMNTEAFFGQGTRLTVV.

V gene TRBV9 combines with J gene TRBJ1-1, with no clear D. Germline-derived CDR1 and CDR2 are SGDLS and YYNGEE. The CDR3 loop spans 13 amino acids. V shed 6 bases and J shed 4 bases, with 13 bases lying between them. This chain's CDR3 is CASNREDRTEAFF. For the CDR3, the DNA is TGTGCCAGCAATCGGGAGGATCGCACTGAAGCTTTCTTT.

The gene calls are TRBV9 and TRBJ1-1; D remains ambiguous. This CDR3 is built from 14 residues. The germline V gene has CDR1 SGDLS and CDR2 YYNGEE. Trimming left V 3 bases short and J 1 base short, with 10 bases between. The chain's CDR3 is CASSARRSNTEAFF. In nucleotides, the CDR3 is TGTGCCAGCAGCGCTAGACGGTCGAACACTGAAGCTTTCTTT.